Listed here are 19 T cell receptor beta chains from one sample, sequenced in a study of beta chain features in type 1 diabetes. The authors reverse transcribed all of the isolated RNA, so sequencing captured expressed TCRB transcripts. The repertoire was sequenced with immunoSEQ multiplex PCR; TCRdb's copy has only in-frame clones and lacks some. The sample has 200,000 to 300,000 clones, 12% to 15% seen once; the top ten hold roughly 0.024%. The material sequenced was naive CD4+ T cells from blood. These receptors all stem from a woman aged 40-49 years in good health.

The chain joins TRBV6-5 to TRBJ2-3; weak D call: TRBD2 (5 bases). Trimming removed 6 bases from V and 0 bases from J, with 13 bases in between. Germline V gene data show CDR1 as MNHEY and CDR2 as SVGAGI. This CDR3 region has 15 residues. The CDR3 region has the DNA TGTGCCAGCAGCCCATTTAGGACTAGCACAGATACGCAGTATTTT. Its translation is CASSPFRTSTDTQYF.

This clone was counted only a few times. CDR3 loop: CASSPYRGGVGPGEQFF. CDR3 coding DNA: TGTGCCAGCAGCCCATATCGAGGGGGAGTCGGCCCCGGTGAGCAGTTCTTC. V is TRBV7-2 and J is TRBJ2-1, with TRBD1 as a possible D gene (6 bases). The CDR3 length is 17 residues. V lost 5 bases, J lost 9 bases, and 26 bases lay in between. Germline CDR1 and CDR2: SGHTA and FQGNSA.

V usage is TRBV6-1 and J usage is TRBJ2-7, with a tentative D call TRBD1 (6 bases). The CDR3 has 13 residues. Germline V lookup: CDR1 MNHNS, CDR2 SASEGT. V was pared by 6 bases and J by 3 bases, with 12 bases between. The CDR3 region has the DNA TGTGCCAGCAGGGATCTGGACAGCTACGAGCAGTACTTC. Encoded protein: CASRDLDSYEQYF.

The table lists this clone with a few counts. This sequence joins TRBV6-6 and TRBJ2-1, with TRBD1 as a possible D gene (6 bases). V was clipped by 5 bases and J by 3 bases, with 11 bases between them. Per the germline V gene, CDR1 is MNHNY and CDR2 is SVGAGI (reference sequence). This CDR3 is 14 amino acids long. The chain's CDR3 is CASSRTALYNEQFF. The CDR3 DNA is TGTGCCAGCAGTCGGACAGCACTCTACAATGAGCAGTTCTTC.

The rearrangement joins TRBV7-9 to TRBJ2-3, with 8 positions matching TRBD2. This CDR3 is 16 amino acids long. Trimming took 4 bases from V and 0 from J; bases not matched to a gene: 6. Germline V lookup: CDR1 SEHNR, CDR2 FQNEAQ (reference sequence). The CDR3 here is CASSSSGGVSTDTQYF. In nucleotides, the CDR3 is TGTGCCAGCAGCTCAAGCGGGGGTGTTAGCACAGATACGCAGTATTTT.

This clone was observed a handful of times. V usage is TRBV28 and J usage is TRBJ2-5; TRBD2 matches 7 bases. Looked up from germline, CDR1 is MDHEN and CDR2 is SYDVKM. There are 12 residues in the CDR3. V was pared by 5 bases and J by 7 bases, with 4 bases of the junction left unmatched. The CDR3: CASSLPGGTQYF. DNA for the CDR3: TGTGCCAGCAGTCTTCCGGGAGGGACCCAGTACTTC.

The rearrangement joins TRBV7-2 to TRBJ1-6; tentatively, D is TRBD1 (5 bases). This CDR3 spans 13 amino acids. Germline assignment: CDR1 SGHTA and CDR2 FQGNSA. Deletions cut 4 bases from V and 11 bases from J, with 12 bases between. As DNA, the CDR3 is TGTGCCAGCAGCTCCCTAGGGGAACCACCCCTCCACTTT. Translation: CASSSLGEPPLHF.

CDR3 nucleotide sequence: TGCGCCAGCAGCGTGACTAGCGGGGTTGACGAGCAGTACTTC. Translated: CASSVTSGVDEQYF. This chain joins TRBV5-1 and TRBJ2-7; 11 nucleotides line up with TRBD2. The CDR3 totals 14 residues. V gave up 4 bases and J gave up 5 bases; unmatched junction bases: 5. In germline, CDR1 is SGHRS, CDR2 YFSETQ.

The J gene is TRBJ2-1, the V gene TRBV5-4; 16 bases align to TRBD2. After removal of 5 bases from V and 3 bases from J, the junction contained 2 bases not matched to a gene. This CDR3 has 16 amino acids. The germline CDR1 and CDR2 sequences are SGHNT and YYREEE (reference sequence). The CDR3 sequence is CASRGLAGGFYNEQFF. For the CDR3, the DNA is TGTGCCAGCAGGGGACTAGCGGGGGGGTTCTACAATGAGCAGTTCTTC.

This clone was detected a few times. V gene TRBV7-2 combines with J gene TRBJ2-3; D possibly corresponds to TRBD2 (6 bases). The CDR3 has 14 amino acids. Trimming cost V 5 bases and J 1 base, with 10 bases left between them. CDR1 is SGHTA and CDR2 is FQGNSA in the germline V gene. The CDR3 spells CASSPGTRTDTQYF. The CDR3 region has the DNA TGTGCCAGCAGCCCTGGGACTCGCACAGATACGCAGTATTTT.

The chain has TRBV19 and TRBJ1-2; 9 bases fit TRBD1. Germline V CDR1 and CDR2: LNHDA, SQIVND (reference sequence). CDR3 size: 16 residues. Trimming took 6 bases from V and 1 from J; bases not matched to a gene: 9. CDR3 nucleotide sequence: TGTGCCAGTAGGCCGTCTTCGGACAGGGGTAACTATGGCTACACCTTC. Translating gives CASRPSSDRGNYGYTF.

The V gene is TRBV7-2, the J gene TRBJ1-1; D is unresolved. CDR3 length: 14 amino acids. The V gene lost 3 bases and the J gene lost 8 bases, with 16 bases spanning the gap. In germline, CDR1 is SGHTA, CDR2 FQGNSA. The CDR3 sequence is CASSFTTGVWEAFF. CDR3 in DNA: TGTGCCAGCAGCTTTACCACCGGGGTCTGGGAAGCTTTCTTT. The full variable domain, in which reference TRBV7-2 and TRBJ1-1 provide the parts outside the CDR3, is GAGVSQSPSNKVTEKGKDVELRCDPISGHTALYWYRQSLGQGLEFLIYFQGNSAPDKSGLPSDRFSAERTGGSVSTLTIQRTQQEDSAVYLCASSFTTGVWEAFFGQGTRLTVV.

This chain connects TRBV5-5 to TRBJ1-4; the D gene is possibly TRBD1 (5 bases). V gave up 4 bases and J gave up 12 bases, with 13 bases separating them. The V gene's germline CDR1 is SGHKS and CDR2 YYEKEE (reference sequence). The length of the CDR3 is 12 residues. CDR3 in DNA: TGTGCCAGCAGCCGAGCGGGGGTGGAACTGTTTTTT. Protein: CASSRAGVELFF.

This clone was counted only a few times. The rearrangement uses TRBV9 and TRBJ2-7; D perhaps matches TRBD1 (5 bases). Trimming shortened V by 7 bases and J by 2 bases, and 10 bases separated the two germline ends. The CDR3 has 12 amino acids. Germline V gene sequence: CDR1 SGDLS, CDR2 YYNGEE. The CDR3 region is CASGKGPYEQYF. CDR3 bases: TGTGCCAGCGGCAAGGGGCCCTACGAGCAGTACTTC.

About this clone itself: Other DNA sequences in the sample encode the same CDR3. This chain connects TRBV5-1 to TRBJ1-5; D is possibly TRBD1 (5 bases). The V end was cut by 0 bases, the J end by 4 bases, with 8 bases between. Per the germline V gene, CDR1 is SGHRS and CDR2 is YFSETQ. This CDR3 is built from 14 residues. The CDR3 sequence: CASSLAGGNQPQHF. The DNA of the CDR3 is TGCGCCAGCAGCTTGGCTGGGGGGAATCAGCCCCAGCATTTT.

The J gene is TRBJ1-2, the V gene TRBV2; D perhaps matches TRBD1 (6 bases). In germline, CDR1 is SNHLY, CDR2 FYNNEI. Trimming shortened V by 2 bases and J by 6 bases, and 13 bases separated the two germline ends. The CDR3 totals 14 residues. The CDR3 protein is CASSESGRGDGYTF. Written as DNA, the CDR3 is TGTGCCAGCAGTGAATCGGGCAGGGGAGATGGCTACACCTTC.

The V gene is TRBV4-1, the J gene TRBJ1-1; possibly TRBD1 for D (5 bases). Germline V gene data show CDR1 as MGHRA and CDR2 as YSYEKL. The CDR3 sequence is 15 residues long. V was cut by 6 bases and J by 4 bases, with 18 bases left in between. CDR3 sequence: CASRPLKGRGTEAFF. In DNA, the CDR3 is TGCGCCAGCAGGCCACTAAAGGGGCGAGGCACTGAAGCTTTCTTT.

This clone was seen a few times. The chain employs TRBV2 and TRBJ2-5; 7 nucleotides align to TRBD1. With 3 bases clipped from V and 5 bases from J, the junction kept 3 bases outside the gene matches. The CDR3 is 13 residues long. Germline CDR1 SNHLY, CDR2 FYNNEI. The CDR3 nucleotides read TGTGCCAGCAGTGAGGGACAGCCGGAGACCCAGTACTTC. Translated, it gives CASSEGQPETQYF.

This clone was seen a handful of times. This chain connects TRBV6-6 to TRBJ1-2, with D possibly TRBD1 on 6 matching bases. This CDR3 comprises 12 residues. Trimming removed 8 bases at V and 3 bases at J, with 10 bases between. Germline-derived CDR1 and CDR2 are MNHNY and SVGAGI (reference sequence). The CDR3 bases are TGTGCCAGCGCGACAGGCGACTATGGCTACACCTTC. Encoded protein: CASATGDYGYTF.